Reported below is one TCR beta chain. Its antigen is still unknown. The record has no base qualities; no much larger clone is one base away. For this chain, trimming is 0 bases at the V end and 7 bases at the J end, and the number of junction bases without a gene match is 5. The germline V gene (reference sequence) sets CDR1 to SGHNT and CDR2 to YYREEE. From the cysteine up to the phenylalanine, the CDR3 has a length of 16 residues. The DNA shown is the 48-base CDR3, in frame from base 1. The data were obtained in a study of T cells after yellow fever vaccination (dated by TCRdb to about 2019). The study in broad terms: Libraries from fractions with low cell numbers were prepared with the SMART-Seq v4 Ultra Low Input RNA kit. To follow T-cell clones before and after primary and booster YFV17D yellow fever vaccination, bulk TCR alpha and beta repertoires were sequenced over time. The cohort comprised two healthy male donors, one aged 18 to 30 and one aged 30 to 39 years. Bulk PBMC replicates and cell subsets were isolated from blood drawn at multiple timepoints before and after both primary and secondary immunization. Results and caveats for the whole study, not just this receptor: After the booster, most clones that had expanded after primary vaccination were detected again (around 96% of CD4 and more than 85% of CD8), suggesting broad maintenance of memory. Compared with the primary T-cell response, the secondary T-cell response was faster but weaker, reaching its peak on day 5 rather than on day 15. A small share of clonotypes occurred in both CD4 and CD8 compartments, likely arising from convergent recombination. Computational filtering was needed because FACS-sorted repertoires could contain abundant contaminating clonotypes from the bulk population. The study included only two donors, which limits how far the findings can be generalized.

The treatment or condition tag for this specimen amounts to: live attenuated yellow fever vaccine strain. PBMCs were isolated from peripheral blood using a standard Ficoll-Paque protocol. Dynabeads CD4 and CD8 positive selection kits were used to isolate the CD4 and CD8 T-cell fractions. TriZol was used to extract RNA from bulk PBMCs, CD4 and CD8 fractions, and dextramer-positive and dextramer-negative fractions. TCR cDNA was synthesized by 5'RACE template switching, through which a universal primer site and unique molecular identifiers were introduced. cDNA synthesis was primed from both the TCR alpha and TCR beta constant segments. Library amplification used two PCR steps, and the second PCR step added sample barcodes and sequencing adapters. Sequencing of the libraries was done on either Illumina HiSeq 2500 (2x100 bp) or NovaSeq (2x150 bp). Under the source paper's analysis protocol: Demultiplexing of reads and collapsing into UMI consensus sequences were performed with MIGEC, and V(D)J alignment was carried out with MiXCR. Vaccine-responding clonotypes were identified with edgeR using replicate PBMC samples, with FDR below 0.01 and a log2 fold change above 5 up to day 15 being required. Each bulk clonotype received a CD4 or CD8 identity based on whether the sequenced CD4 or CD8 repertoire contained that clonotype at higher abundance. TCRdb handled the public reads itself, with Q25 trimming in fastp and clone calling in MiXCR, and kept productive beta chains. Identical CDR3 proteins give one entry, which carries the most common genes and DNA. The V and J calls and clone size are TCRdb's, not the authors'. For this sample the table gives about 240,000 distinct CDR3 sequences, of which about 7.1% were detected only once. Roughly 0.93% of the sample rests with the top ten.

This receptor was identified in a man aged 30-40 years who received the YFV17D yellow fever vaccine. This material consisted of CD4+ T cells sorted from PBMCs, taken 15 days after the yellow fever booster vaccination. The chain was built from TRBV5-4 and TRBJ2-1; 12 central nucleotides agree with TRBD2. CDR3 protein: CASSLGLAGGANEQFF. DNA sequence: TGTGCCAGCAGCTTGGGTCTAGCGGGAGGGGCGAATGAGCAGTTCTTC.